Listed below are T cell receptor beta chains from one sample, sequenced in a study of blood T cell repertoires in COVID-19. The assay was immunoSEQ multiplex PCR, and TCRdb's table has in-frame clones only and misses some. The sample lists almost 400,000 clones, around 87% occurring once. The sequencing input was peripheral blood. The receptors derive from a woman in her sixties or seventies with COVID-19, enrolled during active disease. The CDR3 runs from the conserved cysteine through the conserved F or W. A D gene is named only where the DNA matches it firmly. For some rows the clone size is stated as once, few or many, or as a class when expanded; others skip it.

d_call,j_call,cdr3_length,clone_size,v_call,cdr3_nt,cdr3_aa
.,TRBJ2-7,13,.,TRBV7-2,TGTGCCAGCAGCTTAGGGGAGGCCCACGAGCAGTACTTC,CASSLGEAHEQYF
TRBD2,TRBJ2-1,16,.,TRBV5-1,TGCGCCAGCCTCTTCGGGTCTAGCGGGGGGGCGAATGAGCAGTTCTTC,CASLFGSSGGANEQFF
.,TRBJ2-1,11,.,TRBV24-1,TGTGCCACCAGTCATGAGACAGTGATGTTCTTC,CATSHETVMFF
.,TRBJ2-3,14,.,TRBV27,TGTGCCAGCCACAGGTTCGGCAGCACAGATACGCAGTATTTT,CASHRFGSTDTQYF
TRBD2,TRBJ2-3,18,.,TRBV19,TGTGCCAGTAGTTCGGGACTAGCGGGGTACCCTCACACAGATACGCAGTATTTT,CASSSGLAGYPHTDTQYF
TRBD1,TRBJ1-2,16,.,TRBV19,TGTGCCAGTAGTATCGGGACAGGAAAAAGTAACTATGGCTACACCTTC,CASSIGTGKSNYGYTF
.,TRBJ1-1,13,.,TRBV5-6,TGTGCCAGCAGCCCCTTGGGGCACACTGAAGCTTTCTTT,CASSPLGHTEAFF
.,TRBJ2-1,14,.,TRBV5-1,TGCGCCAGCAGACTCGCCCGGACAGATGGTGAGCAGTTCTTC,CASRLARTDGEQFF
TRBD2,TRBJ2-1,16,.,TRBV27,TGTGCCAGCAGTTTATCTCTAGCGGGGGGATACAATGAGCAGTTCTTC,CASSLSLAGGYNEQFF
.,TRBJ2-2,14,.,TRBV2,TGTGCCAGCAACCGGCAGGGGCACACCGGGGAGCTGTTTTTT,CASNRQGHTGELFF
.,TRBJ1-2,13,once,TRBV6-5,TGTGCCAGCAGTCCGGACAGCCAGACAAGGTACACCTTC,CASSPDSQTRYTF
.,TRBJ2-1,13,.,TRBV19,TGTGCCAGTAGTGAGGCGTCGGTCAATGAGCAGTTCTTC,CASSEASVNEQFF
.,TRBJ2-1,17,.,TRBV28,TGTGCCAGCAGTTTACCCCTCCCGCTAGCTCCCTACAATGAGCAGTTCTTC,CASSLPLPLAPYNEQFF
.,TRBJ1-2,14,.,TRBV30,TGTGCCTGGGGCATAGGACACCTGAACTATGGCTACACCTTC,CAWGIGHLNYGYTF
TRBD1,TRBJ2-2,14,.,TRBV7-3,TGTGCCAGCAACAGGGGTCCGAACACCGGGGAGCTGTTTTTT,CASNRGPNTGELFF
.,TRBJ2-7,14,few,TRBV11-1,TGTGCCAGCAGCCCGGGACTCTCCACCTACGAGCAGTACTTC,CASSPGLSTYEQYF